This T cell receptor beta chain was obtained from a study of blood T cells in healthy people across ages (dated by TCRdb to between 2014 and 2016). Regarding the research as a whole: In model experiments, template switching captured about one uniquely barcoded TCR beta cDNA molecule for every two T cells. To track age-related changes in TCR beta repertoire diversity, the study relied on deep sequencing normalized with unique cDNA molecular identifiers. Donors were grouped into four age groups: young (average roughly 15 years), middle-aged (under 40), aged (about 60) and long-lived (less than 85). The study analyzed two additional independent replicas of 1 million unique cDNA reads from the same blood draw for two donors, one aged 18 to 30 and one aged 80 or older.

From the cysteine through the phenylalanine, the CDR3 covers 14 amino acids. The CDR3 DNA has 42 bases and is translated from base 1. Cut back by 4 bases and 3 bases, the V and J ends lie 13 bases apart. Based on the germline V gene (reference sequence), the CDR1 and CDR2 sequences are LGHDT and YNNKEL. This clonotype was recorded a few times. Its antigen is currently not known. Base qualities are missing; no much larger clone stands one base away. Library method: 5' RACE. For sequencing, an Illumina HiSeq 2500 was employed. A second PCR of about 6 to 12 cycles was performed with a sample-barcoded 5' primer and a J-beta primer mix. A template-switch 5' adaptor carrying 12 random nucleotides introduced a unique molecular identifier onto each TCR beta cDNA molecule. Each sample yielded at least 2.5 million CDR3-containing paired-end reads. All of the RNA was converted into first-strand cDNA using the Mint cDNA synthesis kit, with a TRBC-specific oligonucleotide serving as the primer. Following uracil-DNA glycosylase treatment, a first 18-cycle PCR with universal primers M1SS and BC2_uni_R was performed on all cDNA. The original methods were these. For normalization, 1 million high-quality reads were randomly selected from each sample, with every read carrying a distinct molecular identifier. Instead of being binned into consensus sequences, reads that shared molecular identifiers were thrown out. MiTCR, run with a Q25 quality threshold and the strictest error-elimination algorithm, handled CDR3 identification, clonotype clustering and error correction. Lower-bound total TCR beta diversity was estimated with a nonparametric unseen species model using Euler transformation. Through fastp at Q25 and MiXCR, TCRdb rebuilt clones from the public reads, retaining in-frame beta chains. All rows with the same CDR3 protein become a single entry with the most common DNA and genes. Clone size and V and J calls follow TCRdb, not the original study. In this sample the table shows approximately 800,000 distinct CDR3 sequences, under 30% of which occur a single time. The ten most abundant clones make up around 3% of the sample.

The 39 donors, aged about 6 to 100 years, were systemically healthy Caucasian individuals from Russia. Each donor gave ten milliliters of peripheral blood, drawn into EDTA-treated Vacutainer tubes. Ficoll-Paque density-gradient centrifugation was used to isolate PBMCs, with at least 7 million obtained per sample. Trizol reagent was used to extract total RNA from PBMCs, with at least 5 micrograms per sample. For every donor, an aliquot of PBMCs went through flow cytometry to measure the percentages of naive CD45RAhigh/CD27high T cells. Points the paper makes about the study in general: Conclusive comparison of naive and antigen-experienced compartments was prevented by the profiling of bulk unsorted PBMCs. There was a strong correlation between observed TCR beta diversity and the percentage of naive T cells measured by flow cytometry. Compared with the aged group, the long-lived group had more naive CD4+ T cells, fewer expanded clones and increased TCR diversity, suggesting age selection. The CMV infection status of donors was not known, potentially confounding age-related changes in expanded clonotypes. Estimates of total diversity based on one million sequenced T cells were regarded as lower bounds and as underestimates. As age increased, observed TCR beta diversity per million T cells dropped in a roughly linear way, and a significant reduction was already evident by age 40.

These data were likewise used in another study, on T cells of mothers and their children. Per that second paper: Donors were nine systemically healthy Caucasian individuals: three mothers and their six children. cDNA synthesis consumed the entire amount of extracted RNA, loaded at approximately 1.6 ug RNA in each 15 ul reaction. In the second PCR, the M1S primer added sample barcodes and 2-4 random nucleotides. Over 9.5 million TCR beta CDR3 reads were obtained for each mother, and 2.5 million to 3 million reads were obtained for each child. Thymic selection shapes the output of TCR recombination in a similar way in related and unrelated pairs, and inherited differences have a minor effect. Normalized repertoire overlap in related mother-child pairs was always slightly higher than in unrelated mother-child pairs, but the difference was never significant. No persistent microchimeric T cell clones were detected, at a sensitivity of roughly 100 clones per million clonotypes. The study used deep NGS to compare TCR beta repertoires of mothers and children, seeking features distinguishing related mother-child pairs from unrelated individuals. Mothers averaged about 40 +/- 4 years of age and children averaged about 10 +/- 4 years. After adapter ligation with NEBNext reagents, the libraries were sequenced on Illumina HiSeq 2000 with 100+100 nt paired-end reads. To prevent cross-contamination, the mother and child libraries were prepared a month apart and were sequenced in separate runs. For each donor, between about 500,000 and 2,200,000 distinct TCR beta clonotypes were identified. Naive TCR beta clonotypes were estimated from low-frequency clonotypes matched to each donor's FACS-determined naive share, without sorting.

The origin of this receptor is a boy between 10 and 17 years old in good health. Sample: blood. Here the chain combines TRBV3-1 and TRBJ2-7; the D element might be TRBD1 or TRBD2, as each aligns at 6 bases. The CDR3 is CASSRGANSYEQYF. The DNA sequence is given as TGTGCCAGCAGCCGGGGGGCTAATAGCTACGAGCAGTACTTC.